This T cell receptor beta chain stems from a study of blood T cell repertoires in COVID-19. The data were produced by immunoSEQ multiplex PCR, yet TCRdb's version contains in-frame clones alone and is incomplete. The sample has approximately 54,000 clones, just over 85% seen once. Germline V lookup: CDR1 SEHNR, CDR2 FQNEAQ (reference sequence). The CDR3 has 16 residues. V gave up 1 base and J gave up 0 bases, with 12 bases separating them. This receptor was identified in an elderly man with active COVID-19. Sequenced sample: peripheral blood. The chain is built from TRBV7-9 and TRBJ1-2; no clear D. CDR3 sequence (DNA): TGTGCCAGCAGCTTAGTTCGGGGATCAGCTAACTATGGCTACACCTTC. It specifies CASSLVRGSANYGYTF.